The rows below give T cell receptor beta chains drawn from one sample of a study of T-cell reconstitution after alpha-beta-depleted transplantation in children. TCRdb redid the calling of the PCR reads with MiXCR, one entry per CDR3 protein. In the table there are 640,000 or so distinct CDR3 sequences, 16% of which are singletons. The material sequenced was PBMCs from the stem cell graft donor, taken from the stem cell graft. These receptors were collected from a human donor who donated a stem cell graft to a child with acute myeloid leukemia. The CDR3 runs from the conserved cysteine through the conserved F or W. D genes are given only for firm matches. Clone size is not always given. Where it is, it says once, few, many or a class for expanded clones.

DNA: TGCGCCAGCAGCCAGGGACACTATGGCCACACCTTC; CDR3: CASSQGHYGHTF; V: TRBV5-1; D: .; J: TRBJ1-2; size: .
DNA: TGCAGCGTTGTTCGGTGGGGGCGAACAGAGACCCAGTACTTC; CDR3: CSVVRWGRTETQYF; V: TRBV29-1; D: .; J: TRBJ2-5; size: few
DNA: TGTGCCAGCAGCTTACCAGGGGGCAGCCCACCTGGGAAACTGTTTTTT; CDR3: CASSLPGGSPPGKLFF; V: TRBV11-2; D: TRBD1; J: TRBJ1-4; size: .
DNA: TGCAGGGCGAAAGGGGACGGCGAGACCCAGTACTTC; CDR3: CRAKGDGETQYF; V: TRBV20-1; D: .; J: TRBJ2-5; size: many
DNA: TGCAGCGTTGAAGATCTGGTAGGGGACACCATATATTTT; CDR3: CSVEDLVGDTIYF; V: TRBV29-1; D: .; J: TRBJ1-3; size: many
DNA: TGTGCCACCAGCGGCTTTGCGTCCCATGGGTCAGATACGCAGTATTTT; CDR3: CATSGFASHGSDTQYF; V: TRBV15; D: .; J: TRBJ2-3; size: many
DNA: TGTGCCACCAGTGATGGGGACGGTAGATCCTACAATGAGCAGTTCTTC; CDR3: CATSDGDGRSYNEQFF; V: TRBV24-1; D: .; J: TRBJ2-1; size: .
DNA: TGTGCCAGCAGCGGGCTAGGACAGGGGGATCCTGAAGCTTTCTTT; CDR3: CASSGLGQGDPEAFF; V: TRBV9; D: TRBD1; J: TRBJ1-1; size: few
DNA: TGTGCCAGCAGCTCCCTGGCCAAGCGCGAAGAGACCCAGTACTTC; CDR3: CASSSLAKREETQYF; V: TRBV7-6; D: .; J: TRBJ2-5; size: .
DNA: TGTGCCAGCAGCGTAGGAGGCGGGGGGGCCCAGGATGAGCAGTTCTTC; CDR3: CASSVGGGGAQDEQFF; V: TRBV9; D: TRBD2; J: TRBJ2-1; size: many
DNA: TGCAGTGCTAGAGAGGGGCGGGCCACAGATACGCAGTATTTT; CDR3: CSAREGRATDTQYF; V: TRBV20-1; D: .; J: TRBJ2-3; size: many
DNA: TGCAGCGTTGAAGCTCTAAGGGAGGGTGAGCAGTTCTTC; CDR3: CSVEALREGEQFF; V: TRBV29-1; D: TRBD2; J: TRBJ2-1; size: many
DNA: TGCAGTGCTAGAATCTTGCGGGGGGGCCCGTCCTACGAGCAGTACTTC; CDR3: CSARILRGGPSYEQYF; V: TRBV20-1; D: TRBD2; J: TRBJ2-7; size: many
DNA: TGTGCCAGCGTCGGGGGAAGTCTTTATGAGCAGTTCTTC; CDR3: CASVGGSLYEQFF; V: TRBV6-5; D: .; J: TRBJ2-1; size: .
DNA: TGTGCCAGCAGCGTAGACGGGGGGGAGACCCAGTACTTC; CDR3: CASSVDGGETQYF; V: TRBV9; D: TRBD2; J: TRBJ2-5; size: many
DNA: TGTGCCAGCGGGTGGGGGACCATGAACACTGAAGCTTTCTTT; CDR3: CASGWGTMNTEAFF; V: TRBV9; D: .; J: TRBJ1-1; size: few
DNA: TGCAGCGTTGCGAGTCGGCAGGGCGGCGAGCAGTACTTC; CDR3: CSVASRQGGEQYF; V: TRBV29-1; D: .; J: TRBJ2-7; size: many
DNA: TGCGCCAGCAGCCCAGGGACAGGGGAGTTTGGAAACATTCAGTACTTC; CDR3: CASSPGTGEFGNIQYF; V: TRBV4-3; D: TRBD1; J: TRBJ2-4; size: many
DNA: TGTGCCAGCAGTTCTGGGACTAGCGGGGGTGACGAGCAGTACTTC; CDR3: CASSSGTSGGDEQYF; V: TRBV6-5; D: TRBD2; J: TRBJ2-7; size: .
DNA: TGTGCCAGCAGGCGGGACGGGGAGCTGTTTTTT; CDR3: CASRRDGELFF; V: TRBV27; D: .; J: TRBJ2-2; size: .
DNA: TGTGCCAGCAGTTACTCTTACAGGGAGATGAACACTGAAGCTTTCTTT; CDR3: CASSYSYREMNTEAFF; V: TRBV6-2/TRBV6-3; D: .; J: TRBJ1-1; size: .
DNA: TGTGCCAGCAGAACACAGGGAAGTGGGGCCAACGTCCTGACTTTC; CDR3: CASRTQGSGANVLTF; V: TRBV6-5; D: .; J: TRBJ2-6; size: many
DNA: TGTGCCAGCAGCCAATCTGTAGCGGGGGGCTTTTACAATGAGCAGTTCTTC; CDR3: CASSQSVAGGFYNEQFF; V: TRBV4-2; D: TRBD2; J: TRBJ2-1; size: few
DNA: TGCGCCAGCAGCTTCGAGGGGGGGAGTGATTCACCCCTCCACTTT; CDR3: CASSFEGGSDSPLHF; V: TRBV5-1; D: .; J: TRBJ1-6; size: few
DNA: TGTGCCTGGCCTGGCTGGACAGGGAACCTTCGAGAGCAGTACTTC; CDR3: CAWPGWTGNLREQYF; V: TRBV30; D: TRBD1; J: TRBJ2-7; size: .
DNA: TGCAGTGCTAGAGACAGGGAGGACACTGAAGCTTTCTTT; CDR3: CSARDREDTEAFF; V: TRBV20-1; D: .; J: TRBJ1-1; size: many
DNA: TGTGCCAGCCTACAATACTGGACAGGGAGAAACTATGGCTACACCTTC; CDR3: CASLQYWTGRNYGYTF; V: TRBV27; D: TRBD1; J: TRBJ1-2; size: .
DNA: TGTGCCATCAGTGTAGCTGTTACGGAGACCCAGTACTTC; CDR3: CAISVAVTETQYF; V: TRBV10-3; D: .; J: TRBJ2-5; size: many
DNA: TGTGCCAGCAGACAGGGTTCCGGGGAGCTGTTTTTT; CDR3: CASRQGSGELFF; V: TRBV12-3/TRBV12-4; D: .; J: TRBJ2-2; size: few
DNA: TGCGCCAGCAGCTTGTTAGCGGGGGACCGACGTACTAGCACAGATACGCAGTATTTT; CDR3: CASSLLAGDRRTSTDTQYF; V: TRBV5-1; D: TRBD2; J: TRBJ2-3; size: .
DNA: TGCAGTGCTAGTTTGGACAGGGATAATTCACCCCTCCACTTT; CDR3: CSASLDRDNSPLHF; V: TRBV20-1; D: TRBD1; J: TRBJ1-6; size: many
DNA: TGCAGTCGAGTAGTGGTGAACACTGAAGCTTTCTTT; CDR3: CSRVVVNTEAFF; V: TRBV20-1; D: .; J: TRBJ1-1; size: many
DNA: TGTGCCACCAGCAGAGATTCGGGACCGATTTGGGGCTACACCTTC; CDR3: CATSRDSGPIWGYTF; V: TRBV15; D: .; J: TRBJ1-2; size: few
DNA: TGCAGTGCTAGTCCCGCCCCTGGACTCCGTCTCAATCAGCCCCAGCATTTT; CDR3: CSASPAPGLRLNQPQHF; V: TRBV20-1; D: .; J: TRBJ1-5; size: .
DNA: TGTGCCAGCAGCTCTCCCAGGGAAGTGGGCGGGGAGCTGTTTTTT; CDR3: CASSSPREVGGELFF; V: TRBV5-6; D: .; J: TRBJ2-2; size: .
DNA: TGTGCCAGCAGCCGTGGGGGAGCGAACACTGAAGCTTTCTTT; CDR3: CASSRGGANTEAFF; V: TRBV3-1; D: .; J: TRBJ1-1; size: few
DNA: TGTGCCAGCAGCTTAGGGGGGGTTCCAGCTAACTATGGCTACACCTTC; CDR3: CASSLGGVPANYGYTF; V: TRBV7-2; D: .; J: TRBJ1-2; size: .
DNA: TGCGCCAGCAGAAGGGACATCGGGGGCACAGATACGCAGTATTTT; CDR3: CASRRDIGGTDTQYF; V: TRBV10-1; D: .; J: TRBJ2-3; size: many
DNA: TGTGCCAGCAGGGGGACAGGGGATGAGCAGTTCTTC; CDR3: CASRGTGDEQFF; V: TRBV3-1; D: TRBD1; J: TRBJ2-1; size: .
DNA: TGTGCCAGCAGCTACAGGACCTACAATGAGCAGTTCTTC; CDR3: CASSYRTYNEQFF; V: TRBV7-9; D: .; J: TRBJ2-1; size: .
DNA: TGTGCCAGCAGCGCGACAGGGTCGGGCAATCAGCCCCAGCATTTT; CDR3: CASSATGSGNQPQHF; V: TRBV7-2; D: TRBD1; J: TRBJ1-5; size: .
DNA: TGTGCCACCAGTCATCCCCCCCTAAGCTACACCTTC; CDR3: CATSHPPLSYTF; V: TRBV24-1; D: .; J: TRBJ1-2; size: .
DNA: TGTGCCAGCAGCGTAGGGGGCGTCGCCAATCAGCCCCAGCATTTT; CDR3: CASSVGGVANQPQHF; V: TRBV9; D: .; J: TRBJ1-5; size: few
DNA: TGTGCCACCCGAAGGGGGCAGGGTCCCCACCATGAGCAGTTCTTC; CDR3: CATRRGQGPHHEQFF; V: TRBV24-1; D: TRBD1; J: TRBJ2-1; size: .
DNA: TGCAGTGCTAGAGATGGGGACAGGGCCTACAATCAGCCCCAGCATTTT; CDR3: CSARDGDRAYNQPQHF; V: TRBV20-1; D: TRBD1; J: TRBJ1-5; size: few
DNA: TGTGCCAGCAGCAACGGCGGAGGCTACGAGCAGTACTTC; CDR3: CASSNGGGYEQYF; V: TRBV12-3/TRBV12-4; D: .; J: TRBJ2-7; size: .
DNA: TGCAGCGTTGAAGATTACGGGGCCAGCTACAATGAGCAGTTCTTC; CDR3: CSVEDYGASYNEQFF; V: TRBV29-1; D: .; J: TRBJ2-1; size: many
DNA: TGTGCCAGCAGTTTAGCGGCAGGCCCCAATCAGCCCCAGCATTTT; CDR3: CASSLAAGPNQPQHF; V: TRBV12-3/TRBV12-4; D: .; J: TRBJ1-5; size: few
DNA: TGCAGCGTTCAAAGGACAGGGATCTCTGGAAACACCATATATTTT; CDR3: CSVQRTGISGNTIYF; V: TRBV29-1; D: TRBD1; J: TRBJ1-3; size: .
DNA: TGTGCCAGCAGTTACTCGGCCCAAGAGACCCAGTACTTC; CDR3: CASSYSAQETQYF; V: TRBV6-5; D: .; J: TRBJ2-5; size: few
DNA: TGTGCCAGCAGTGCCAGGGGGCAGGCTTTCTTT; CDR3: CASSARGQAFF; V: TRBV2; D: TRBD1; J: TRBJ1-1; size: many